Below, one T cell receptor (beta chain) is given with its context. Its cognate antigen is unknown. This entry is derived from a study of OX40 agonist ivuxolimab in advanced cancers. Only in-frame clones appear in the TCRdb table, and some are missing; sequencing was by immunoSEQ multiplex PCR. Of about 60,000 clones listed, 70% to 90% are singletons. Study-level findings and limits: Mean expanded clone counts were higher in CD8+ than CD4+ T cells. At 0.1 to 3.0 mg/kg, CD4+ and CD8+ blood T cells expanded clonally by week 6.

This CDR3 has 16 residues. Per the germline V gene, CDR1 is SGHRS and CDR2 is YFSETQ. V was cut by 6 bases and J by 0 bases, with 18 bases left in between. Blood draws occurred at baseline, cycle 4 day 1, and cycle 7 day 1. The clonotype was recovered from an adult with an advanced solid tumor such as melanoma, head and neck, liver or kidney cancer. This chain joins TRBV5-1 and TRBJ1-2; D uncertain. The sample in question was CD4+ or CD8+ T cells sorted from blood, obtained in a trial of the OX40 agonist ivuxolimab. Here the CDR3 reads CASTSLASAANYGYTF. For the CDR3, the DNA is TGCGCCAGCACCTCCCTGGCGAGTGCCGCTAACTATGGCTACACCTTC.